These 22 T cell receptor beta chains were all obtained from the same sample, sequenced in a study of CD8 T cells in ankylosing spondylitis. One entry per CDR3 protein, called by TCRdb with MiXCR from the 5' RACE reads. There are approximately 35,000 distinct CDR3 sequences in the sample; approximately 14% occur only once, and 36% lies in the top ten. Sequenced input: blood. These receptors came from a male donor with ankylosing spondylitis or in good health (not recorded which).

This clonotype was observed a handful of times. The V gene is TRBV12-3 or TRBV12-4, the J gene TRBJ2-2, with 7 bases identical to TRBD2. The CDR3 is 15 residues long. The junction had 13 bases not matched to a gene; V was cut back by 7 bases and J by 8 bases. The CDR3 loop is CASTPWGGMRGELFF. The CDR3 coding sequence is TGTGCCAGCACGCCTTGGGGAGGGATGCGGGGGGAGCTGTTTTTT.

In its sample, this clonotype was seen a few times. The chain is built from TRBV6-2 or TRBV6-3 and TRBJ1-2, with D perhaps matching TRBD1 (5 bases). Looked up from germline, CDR1 is MNHEY and CDR2 is SVGEGT. Trimming cost V 5 bases and J 8 bases, with 9 bases left between them. There are 11 residues in the CDR3. The CDR3 nucleotides are TGTGCCAGCAGTAGAACAGGAGGCTACACCTTC. As protein: CASSRTGGYTF.

This clonotype was seen a handful of times. The V gene is TRBV7-8, the J gene TRBJ2-2; no clear D gene. Trimming took 4 bases from V and 1 from J, leaving 10 bases between them. CDR1 is SGHVS and CDR2 is FQNEAQ in the germline V gene. The CDR3 is 15 amino acids. CDR3 sequence reads: CASSSGTLNTGELFF. The CDR3 coding sequence is TGTGCCAGCAGCTCAGGAACACTGAACACCGGGGAGCTGTTTTTT. The full variable domain, in which reference TRBV7-8 and TRBJ2-2 provide the parts outside the CDR3, is GAGVSQSPRYKVAKRGQDVALRCDPISGHVSLFWYQQALGQGPEFLTYFQNEAQLDKSGLPSDRFFAERPEGSVSTLKIQRTQQEDSAVYLCASSSGTLNTGELFFGEGSRLTVL.

This chain connects TRBV12-3 or TRBV12-4 to TRBJ2-1, with 9 bases lining up with TRBD2. The V gene end was trimmed by 5 bases and the J gene end by 5 bases; junction bases not matched to a gene: 4. CDR3 length: 14 amino acids. CDR3 in amino acids: CASSHSGRDNEQFF. The CDR3 DNA is TGTGCCAGCAGTCATAGCGGGAGAGACAATGAGCAGTTCTTC.

This clonotype was found a few times. The chain links TRBV29-1 to TRBJ1-1; no clear D. Between the trimmed V and J ends, which lost 7 bases and 5 bases, there was a span of 11 bases. This CDR3 has 11 amino acids. Germline values: CDR1 SQVTM, CDR2 ANQGSEA. The CDR3 is CSAQRRTEAFF. The CDR3 DNA reads as TGCAGCGCCCAGAGACGGACTGAAGCTTTCTTT.

This clonotype turned up a few times. The gene calls are TRBV28 and TRBJ2-7; possible D gene TRBD2, 6 bases. CDR1 is MDHEN and CDR2 is SYDVKM in the germline V gene. The CDR3 length is 17 residues. V was clipped by 4 bases and J by 0 bases, with 19 bases between them. The CDR3: CASSSPSVAASSYEQYF. CDR3 sequence (DNA): TGTGCCAGCAGTTCCCCATCGGTAGCGGCCAGCTCCTACGAGCAGTACTTC.

This chain connects TRBV20-1 to TRBJ2-1; 8 bases map to TRBD2. CDR3 length: 12 amino acids. Germline V gene lookup returns CDR1 DFQATT and CDR2 SNEGSKA (reference sequence). DNA of the CDR3: TGCAGCCTAGCGGGCTCCTACAATGAGCAGTTCTTC. Translating gives CSLAGSYNEQFF.

This clonotype was counted only a few times. The genes are TRBV20-1 and TRBJ2-7; 12 bases align to TRBD2. The germline V gene has CDR1 DFQATT and CDR2 SNEGSKA (reference sequence). The CDR3 spans 17 residues. The V and J ends lost 3 bases and 1 base, in that order; junction bases with no gene match: 10. The CDR3 bases are TGCAGTGCTAGTACGACTAGCGGGAGCGGTAGGTCCTACGAGCAGTACTTC. It yields the protein CSASTTSGSGRSYEQYF.

The V call is TRBV5-1, the J call TRBJ2-3, with D unclear. With 1 base removed from V and 6 bases from J, the gap between germline ends came to 9 bases. The CDR3 has 13 amino acids. CDR1 SGHRS and CDR2 YFSETQ come from the germline V gene. The CDR3 region is CASSLYSQDTQYF. CDR3 coding DNA: TGCGCCAGCAGCTTGTACAGTCAGGATACGCAGTATTTT.

This clonotype was seen a few times. The V and J genes are TRBV9 and TRBJ2-7; no definite D call. V gave up 0 bases and J gave up 6 bases, with 13 bases separating them. The CDR3 runs 14 residues. CDR1 is SGDLS, CDR2 YYNGEE, per germline. CDR3 DNA sequence: TGTGCCAGCAGCGTAGGAGATCGGGCAAGCGAGCAGTACTTC. Protein product: CASSVGDRASEQYF.

The chain links TRBV20-1 to TRBJ2-1; possibly TRBD2 for D (6 bases). Per the germline V gene, CDR1 is DFQATT and CDR2 is SNEGSKA (reference sequence). V was trimmed by 6 bases and J by 8 bases, leaving 17 bases between them. There are 13 residues in the CDR3. The CDR3 DNA reads as TGCAGTGCAACCGGGACTGTATCGGATGAGCAGTTCTTC. It specifies CSATGTVSDEQFF.

The chain is built from TRBV12-3 or TRBV12-4 and TRBJ2-2, with 8 nucleotides matching TRBD1. The J segment lost 4 bases and the V segment lost 7 bases, leaving 11 bases of the junction unmatched. This CDR3 region has 16 residues. The CDR3 loop is CASKSLRDRTTGELFF. CDR3 nucleotides: TGTGCCAGCAAATCTCTCCGGGACAGGACCACCGGGGAGCTGTTTTTT.

CDR3 residues: CSVWTGSTDTQYF. The CDR3 region has the DNA TGCAGCGTCTGGACAGGATCCACAGATACGCAGTATTTT. The J gene is TRBJ2-3, the V gene TRBV29-1; 7 positions agree with TRBD1. V shed 6 bases, J shed 2 bases, and the junction held 5 bases outside the gene matches. This CDR3 is built from 13 residues. Germline V gene data show CDR1 as SQVTM and CDR2 as ANQGSEA.

The chain links TRBV28 to TRBJ1-5; D not certain. Per germline, CDR1 MDHEN and CDR2 SYDVKM. V was pared by 6 bases and J by 3 bases, with 6 bases between. The CDR3 length is 12 residues. CDR3: CASRHSNQPQHF. For the CDR3, the DNA is TGTGCCAGCAGGCACTCCAATCAGCCCCAGCATTTT.

This clonotype was detected only a few times. This chain uses TRBV7-3 with TRBJ2-2; D is perhaps TRBD2 (5 bases). The germline V and J ends were trimmed by 6 bases and 4 bases, with 9 bases remaining between them. This CDR3 is 13 amino acids long. Germline V CDR1 and CDR2: SGHTA, FQGTGA. The CDR3 nucleotides read TGTGCCAGCAGTACCCGGGGCACCGGGGAGCTGTTTTTT. Translated, it gives CASSTRGTGELFF.

This clonotype was found a few times. This rearrangement joins TRBV4-1 to TRBJ2-7, with a possible D match to TRBD2 (5 bases). Trimming took off 4 bases at V and 2 bases at J, with 18 bases between the two ends. CDR3 size: 16 residues. CDR1 is MGHRA and CDR2 is YSYEKL in the germline V gene. The DNA of the CDR3 is TGCGCCAGCAGCCGGGCCGGGGTAGTCGATCCCTACGAGCAGTACTTC. This translates into CASSRAGVVDPYEQYF.

The chain employs TRBV12-3 or TRBV12-4 and TRBJ1-2; D is perhaps TRBD1 (5 bases). V lost 6 bases and J 1 base, leaving 9 bases between the germline ends. The CDR3 loop spans 13 amino acids. Here the CDR3 reads CASRGDFNYGYTF. The CDR3 DNA reads TGTGCCAGCAGAGGGGACTTTAACTATGGCTACACCTTC.

The chain couples TRBV28 to TRBJ1-1, with a tentative D call TRBD1 (6 bases). CDR3 length: 15 amino acids. Germline lookup yields CDR1 MDHEN and CDR2 SYDVKM. Trimming pared 2 bases from V and 0 bases from J, leaving 10 bases between. This chain's CDR3 is CASSLQGSMNTEAFF. CDR3 nucleotide sequence: TGTGCCAGCAGTTTACAGGGGTCAATGAACACTGAAGCTTTCTTT.

CDR3 sequence (DNA): TGTGCCAGCAGCTTAAGACAGGGGGAAGGGTCACCCCTCCACTTT. Amino acid sequence: CASSLRQGEGSPLHF. The V gene is TRBV7-2, the J gene TRBJ1-6; TRBD1 agrees at 9 bases. With 2 bases clipped from V and 10 bases from J, the junction kept 6 bases outside the gene matches. CDR3 length: 15 amino acids. Germline CDR1 reads SGHTA; CDR2 reads FQGNSA.

This rearrangement joins TRBV10-3 to TRBJ1-2; no definite D call. The CDR3 consists of 12 residues. Trimming took 3 bases from V and 4 from J, leaving 6 bases between them. Germline loops: CDR1 ENHRY, CDR2 SYGVKD. This CDR3 is CAISDRIYGYTF. CDR3 bases: TGTGCCATCAGTGACCGGATCTATGGCTACACCTTC.

The CDR3 nucleotides read TGCAGTGCTACTGACAGGCTCCACTCTGGAAACACCATATATTTT. Protein product: CSATDRLHSGNTIYF. The chain combines TRBV20-1 with TRBJ1-3; D is perhaps TRBD1 (6 bases). CDR1 DFQATT and CDR2 SNEGSKA come from the germline V gene (reference sequence). The ends were cut back, 4 bases at V and 0 bases at J, with 13 bases in the middle. This CDR3 spans 15 amino acids.

This chain joins TRBV29-1 and TRBJ2-1; perhaps TRBD1 as D (6 bases). V was clipped by 7 bases and J by 4 bases, with 8 bases between them. This CDR3 comprises 11 residues. CDR1 and CDR2 from the germline V gene are SQVTM and ANQGSEA. CDR3 coding DNA: TGCAGCGGGGGGCTTTACAATGAGCAGTTCTTC. Protein sequence: CSGGLYNEQFF.